Listed below are T cell receptor beta chains from one sample, sequenced in a study of OX40 agonist ivuxolimab in advanced cancers. TCRdb's copy holds only in-frame clones and misses some; the assay was immunoSEQ multiplex PCR. The sample lists about 43,000 clones; more than 75% were seen once. Sequenced material: CD4+ or CD8+ T cells sorted from blood, taken in a trial of the OX40 agonist ivuxolimab. These receptor sequences come from an adult with an advanced solid tumor such as melanoma, head and neck, liver or kidney cancer. Each CDR3 is given with its conserved first and last residue. Fields, in order: D gene, clone size, V gene, J gene, CDR3 DNA, CDR3 protein. D genes are given only for firm matches. The size entry is marked missing in some rows and otherwise reads once, few, many or a size class.

.	.	TRBV7-9	TRBJ2-7	TGTGCCAGCAGCCGCCCCCGGGACTGGTCAAACGAGCAGTACTTC	CASSRPRDWSNEQYF
TRBD2	.	TRBV9	TRBJ2-5	TGTGCCAGCAGCCCCCGGGACTATCAAGAGACCCAGTACTTC	CASSPRDYQETQYF
.	.	TRBV27	TRBJ2-7	TGTGCCAGCAGTGTTAGCGGCTACGAGCAGTACTTC	CASSVSGYEQYF
.	.	TRBV6-1	TRBJ2-2	TGTGCCAGCAGCCCAATGGGGACGTGGGCCGGGGAGCTGTTTTTT	CASSPMGTWAGELFF
TRBD2	.	TRBV10-2	TRBJ2-3	TGCGCCAGCAACTTAGCGGGGGGATACTCAGATACGCAGTATTTT	CASNLAGGYSDTQYF
.	.	TRBV6-1	TRBJ2-1	TGTGCCAGCACCCTGACAAAGTATTACAATGAGCAGTTCTTC	CASTLTKYYNEQFF
TRBD2	.	TRBV11-2	TRBJ2-3	TGTGCCAGCAGCTTACTCGAAATAGGACTAGCAGTTACAGATACGCAGTATTTT	CASSLLEIGLAVTDTQYF
.	.	TRBV6-1	TRBJ2-7	TGTGCCAGCAGTGAAATAAGTGCATTGGGGGGCGAGCAGTACTTC	CASSEISALGGEQYF
.	.	TRBV4-3	TRBJ1-5	TGCGCCAGCAGCCAGGCCCCAGGGGTTGAACAGCCCCAGCATTTT	CASSQAPGVEQPQHF
.	once	TRBV11-2	TRBJ1-3	TGTGCCAGCAGCTTAATCAGTTTTGGAAACACCATATATTTT	CASSLISFGNTIYF
.	.	TRBV30	TRBJ2-3	TGTGCCTGGGGGGCTGGAGGGCCGCCGCAGTATTTT	CAWGAGGPPQYF
.	.	TRBV28	TRBJ2-4	TGTGCCAGCAGTTTCGCGGGGCAATCAAACATTCAGTACTTC	CASSFAGQSNIQYF
.	.	TRBV27	TRBJ2-5	TGTGCCAGCGCCCCATCAGGGAGGGGGGAGACCCAGTACTTC	CASAPSGRGETQYF
.	.	TRBV28	TRBJ1-1	TGTGCCAGCAGTTTAACGCTTATGAACACTGAAGCTTTCTTT	CASSLTLMNTEAFF
.	few	TRBV19	TRBJ2-7	TGTGCCAGTAGTATTACCGGGGATAGCTCCTACGAGCAGTACTTC	CASSITGDSSYEQYF
.	.	TRBV28	TRBJ1-2	TGTGCCAGCAGCAGCGGACGAAACGGGGGCTACACCTTC	CASSSGRNGGYTF
TRBD1	once	TRBV27	TRBJ1-5	TGTGCCAGCGGACAGGGGCCATATAGCAATCAGCCCCAGCATTTT	CASGQGPYSNQPQHF
.	once	TRBV5-4	TRBJ2-5	TGTGCCAGCAGCTTTGAAGGGGATACCGAAGAGACCCAGTACTTC	CASSFEGDTEETQYF
TRBD1	.	TRBV6-1	TRBJ1-1	TGTGCCAGCAGTGAAGGGACAGGGGGTGAAGCTTTCTTT	CASSEGTGGEAFF
.	.	TRBV5-4	TRBJ1-1	TGTGCCAGCAGCTTGGGGGCAGGGTTAAGAACTGAAGCTTTCTTT	CASSLGAGLRTEAFF
.	.	TRBV12-2	TRBJ1-2	TGTGCAAGTCGCTCCGAAGAGGGGTGCTATGGCTACACCTTC	CASRSEEGCYGYTF
TRBD1	.	TRBV6-5	TRBJ1-1	TGTGCCAGCAGTTACTCATTTCAGGGGGTCGGCACTGAAGCTTTCTTT	CASSYSFQGVGTEAFF
TRBD1	.	TRBV5-6	TRBJ2-2	TGTGCCAGCAGCTACGGGACAGGGGGCACCGGGGAGCTGTTTTTT	CASSYGTGGTGELFF
TRBD2	.	TRBV11-2	TRBJ2-1	TGTGCCAGCAGCTTAGCGGGAGGGGATTACAATGAGCAGTTCTTC	CASSLAGGDYNEQFF
TRBD1	.	TRBV28	TRBJ2-5	TGTGCCACCATTGACAGGGGGTGGGAGACCCAGTACTTC	CATIDRGWETQYF
.	.	TRBV5-1	TRBJ2-3	TGCGCCAGCAGCTTCAAAGTGGGAGATACGCAGTATTTT	CASSFKVGDTQYF
.	.	TRBV5-1	TRBJ1-1	TGCGCCAGCAGCTTGCCGGGGGCGCTGACTGAAGCTTTCTTT	CASSLPGALTEAFF
TRBD2	few	TRBV5-8	TRBJ2-5	TGTGCCAGCAGCGAAGGGACTAGCGGGAGAGGCCAAGAGACCCAGTACTTC	CASSEGTSGRGQETQYF
.	.	TRBV5-1	TRBJ2-2	TGCGCCAGCAACCAGGGGATTAGCAACACCGGGGAGCTGTTTTTT	CASNQGISNTGELFF
.	once	TRBV6-4	TRBJ1-3	TGTGCCAGCAGTGACACTGGCCCGGGGCTCTCTGGAAACACCATATATTTT	CASSDTGPGLSGNTIYF
.	.	TRBV27	TRBJ1-2	TGTGCCAGCAGAGTCACAGGGAGCAACTATGGCTACACCTTC	CASRVTGSNYGYTF
.	medium-sized	TRBV10-1	TRBJ2-1	TGCGCCAGCACCCAGACAGGGACTGAATCCTACAATGAGCAGTTCTTC	CASTQTGTESYNEQFF
.	once	TRBV2	TRBJ1-2	TGTGCCAGCAGGGGGGGCTTTGACTATGGCTACACCTTC	CASRGGFDYGYTF
.	.	TRBV9	TRBJ1-5	TGTGCCAGCAGCGTAGCTCAGGGCACTCCCCAGCATTTT	CASSVAQGTPQHF
.	.	TRBV6-1	TRBJ2-2	TGTGCCAGCAGTGAAGATTTGGGCGTGAACACCGGGGAGCTGTTTTTT	CASSEDLGVNTGELFF
.	.	TRBV29-1	TRBJ1-1	TGCAGCACGGAGGGGATGAACACTGAAGCTTTCTTT	CSTEGMNTEAFF
.	.	TRBV6-1	TRBJ1-2	TGTGCCAGCAGTGAAAACAGGGTGATCGTTGGCTACACCTTC	CASSENRVIVGYTF
TRBD2	.	TRBV7-9	TRBJ2-7	TGTGCCAGCAGCTTATCGGGACTAGCGGGTGCCTACGAGCAGTACTTC	CASSLSGLAGAYEQYF
.	.	TRBV11-2	TRBJ2-5	TGTGCCAGCAGCTTATCGGAAGGACTCGGGGTGAGGGAGACCCAGTACTTC	CASSLSEGLGVRETQYF
.	.	TRBV19	TRBJ1-1	TGTGCCAGTAGACAAAGCCAGGTCCTTGAAGCTTTCTTT	CASRQSQVLEAFF
TRBD1	.	TRBV11-3	TRBJ1-1	TGTGCCAGCAGCTTGGGCCCAGGGGGAAAAGCTTTCTTT	CASSLGPGGKAFF
.	.	TRBV5-4	TRBJ1-1	TGTGCCAGCAGCTTGAGGGACGGGATGGCTGAAGCTTTCTTT	CASSLRDGMAEAFF
.	.	TRBV9	TRBJ1-2	TGTGCCAGCAGGGGGGGAGGCTACACCTTC	CASRGGGYTF
TRBD1	.	TRBV19	TRBJ1-1	TGTGCCAGTAGTATAGAGACAGGGATTTCCACTGAAGCTTTCTTT	CASSIETGISTEAFF
TRBD2	.	TRBV9	TRBJ2-3	TGTGCCAGCAGTAGGAGCGGGAGTGCAGATACGCAGTATTTT	CASSRSGSADTQYF
.	.	TRBV6-1	TRBJ1-2	TGTGCCAGCAGTCCAGGAGCGGGGTTGGATGGCTACACCTTC	CASSPGAGLDGYTF
.	few	TRBV4-3	TRBJ2-1	TGCGCCAGCAGCCAAGGACCCTCCGGGGCAGTTGGCTATGAGCAGTTCTTC	CASSQGPSGAVGYEQFF